Shown below are 5 T cell receptor beta chains from a single sample sequenced in a study of blood T cell repertoires in COVID-19. Only in-frame clones appear in the TCRdb table, and some are missing; sequencing was by immunoSEQ multiplex PCR. The data show under 350,000 clones, less than 90% seen once. Sequenced sample: peripheral blood. The receptors here all came from a human donor in a cohort sampled during active COVID-19.

This clone was recorded once. V gene TRBV7-2 combines with J gene TRBJ2-3, with a tentative D call TRBD2 (6 bases). The V end was cut by 6 bases, the J end by 4 bases, with 17 bases between. The germline CDR1 and CDR2 sequences are SGHTA and FQGNSA. The CDR3 length is 15 residues. The CDR3 sequence: CASRSTWPGADTQYF. The CDR3 DNA reads as TGTGCCAGCAGGTCTACGTGGCCGGGGGCAGATACGCAGTATTTT.

The J gene is TRBJ1-5, the V gene TRBV5-4; D is ambiguous. Germline V gene lookup returns CDR1 SGHNT and CDR2 YYREEE (reference sequence). Trimming removed 4 bases from V and 2 bases from J, with 10 bases in between. This CDR3 is built from 14 residues. The CDR3 is CASSRAGGNQPQHF. The CDR3 DNA reads as TGTGCCAGCAGCAGGGCCGGGGGCAATCAGCCCCAGCATTTT.

The chain couples TRBV4-3 to TRBJ2-2, with D perhaps matching TRBD2 (5 bases). The CDR3 extends over 14 amino acids. Trimming removed 0 bases from V and 5 bases from J, with 7 bases in between. Germline CDR1 reads LGHNA; CDR2 reads YSLEER. This chain's CDR3 is CASSQDPGTGELFF. The DNA for the CDR3 is TGCGCCAGCAGCCAAGATCCGGGGACCGGGGAGCTGTTTTTT.

The V call is TRBV5-1, the J call TRBJ2-2; TRBD2 is a possible D gene (5 bases). The V end was cut by 4 bases, the J end by 4 bases, with 11 bases between. In germline, CDR1 is SGHRS, CDR2 YFSETQ. CDR3 length equals 14 residues. CDR3 amino acids: CASSPRGSTGELFF. Written as DNA, the CDR3 is TGCGCCAGCAGCCCTAGAGGGAGCACCGGGGAGCTGTTTTTT.

The J gene is TRBJ1-2, the V gene TRBV6-1; 7 positions match TRBD1. The germline gives CDR1 MNHNS, CDR2 SASEGT. The CDR3 is 13 residues long. V lost 4 bases, J lost 7 bases, and 6 bases stayed unmatched. The CDR3 nucleotides read TGTGCCAGCAGTGTCGACAGGGCCGGTGGCTACACCTTC. It specifies CASSVDRAGGYTF.